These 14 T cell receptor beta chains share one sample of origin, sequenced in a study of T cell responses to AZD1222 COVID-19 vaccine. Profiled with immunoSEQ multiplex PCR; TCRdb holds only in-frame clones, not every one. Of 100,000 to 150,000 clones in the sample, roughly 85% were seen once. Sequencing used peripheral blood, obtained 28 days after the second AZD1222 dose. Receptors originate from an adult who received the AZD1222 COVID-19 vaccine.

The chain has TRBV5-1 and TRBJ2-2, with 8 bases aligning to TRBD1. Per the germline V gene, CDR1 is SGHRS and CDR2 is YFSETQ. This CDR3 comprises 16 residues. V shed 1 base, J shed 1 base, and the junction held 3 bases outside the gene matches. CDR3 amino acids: CASSLYGQGNTGELFF. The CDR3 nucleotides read TGCGCCAGCAGCTTGTACGGACAGGGGAACACCGGGGAGCTGTTTTTT. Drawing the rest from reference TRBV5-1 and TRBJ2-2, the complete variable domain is KAGVTQTPRYLIKTRGQQVTLSCSPISGHRSVSWYQQTPGQGLQFLFEYFSETQRNKGNFPGRFSGRQFSNSRSEMNVSTLELGDSALYLCASSLYGQGNTGELFFGEGSRLTVL.

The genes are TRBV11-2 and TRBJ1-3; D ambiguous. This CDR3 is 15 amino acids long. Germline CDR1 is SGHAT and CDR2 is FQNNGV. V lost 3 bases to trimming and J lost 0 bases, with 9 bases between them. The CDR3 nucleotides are TGTGCCAGCAGCTTTGCTTCATACTCTGGAAACACCATATATTTT. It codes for CASSFASYSGNTIYF.

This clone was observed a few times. CDR3 region: CASSFVSGAAGDQYF. CDR3 bases: TGTGCCAGCAGCTTTGTGAGCGGGGCGGCTGGGGACCAGTACTTC. V and J are TRBV7-8 and TRBJ2-5, with 7 bases fitting TRBD2. The CDR3 runs 15 residues. CDR1 and CDR2 from the germline V gene are SGHVS and FQNEAQ. V trimming: 3 bases; J trimming: 10 bases; junction bases outside the gene matches: 14.

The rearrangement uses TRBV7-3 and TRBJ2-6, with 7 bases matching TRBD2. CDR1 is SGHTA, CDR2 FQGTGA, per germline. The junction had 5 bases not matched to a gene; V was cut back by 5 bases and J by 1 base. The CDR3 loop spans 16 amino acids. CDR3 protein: CASSPEAGSGANVLTF. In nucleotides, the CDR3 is TGTGCCAGCAGCCCTGAAGCGGGATCTGGGGCCAACGTCCTGACTTTC.

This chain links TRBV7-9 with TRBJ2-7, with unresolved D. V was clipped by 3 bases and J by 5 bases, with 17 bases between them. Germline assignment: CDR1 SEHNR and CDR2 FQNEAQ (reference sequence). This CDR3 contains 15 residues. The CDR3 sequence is CASSLRSQTSHEQYF. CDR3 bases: TGTGCCAGCAGCTTGAGATCGCAGACCTCTCACGAGCAGTACTTC.

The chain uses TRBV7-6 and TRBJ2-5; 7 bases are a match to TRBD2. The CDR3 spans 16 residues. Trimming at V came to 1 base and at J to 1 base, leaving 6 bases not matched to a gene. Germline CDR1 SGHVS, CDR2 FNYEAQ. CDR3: CASSLGLAVFQETQYF. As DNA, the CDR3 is TGTGCCAGCAGCTTAGGCCTAGCGGTTTTCCAAGAGACCCAGTACTTC. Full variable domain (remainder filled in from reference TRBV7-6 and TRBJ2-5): GAGVSQSPRYKVTKRGQDVALRCDPISGHVSLYWYRQALGQGPEFLTYFNYEAQQDKSGLPNDRFSAERPEGSISTLTIQRTEQRDSAMYRCASSLGLAVFQETQYFGPGTRLLVL.

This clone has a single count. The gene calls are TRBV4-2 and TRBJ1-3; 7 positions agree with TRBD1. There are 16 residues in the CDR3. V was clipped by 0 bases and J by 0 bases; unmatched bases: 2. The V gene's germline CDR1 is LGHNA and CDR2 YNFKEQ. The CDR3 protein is CASSQDKGASGNTIYF. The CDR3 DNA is TGTGCCAGCAGCCAAGATAAGGGGGCCTCTGGAAACACCATATATTTT.

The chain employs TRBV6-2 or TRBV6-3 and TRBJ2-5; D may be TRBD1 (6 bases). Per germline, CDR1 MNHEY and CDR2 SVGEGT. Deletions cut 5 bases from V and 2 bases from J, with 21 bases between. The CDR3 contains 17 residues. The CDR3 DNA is TGTGCCAGCAGTAACCTACCCGGGACAACAGTTCAAGAGACCCAGTACTTC. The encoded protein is CASSNLPGTTVQETQYF.

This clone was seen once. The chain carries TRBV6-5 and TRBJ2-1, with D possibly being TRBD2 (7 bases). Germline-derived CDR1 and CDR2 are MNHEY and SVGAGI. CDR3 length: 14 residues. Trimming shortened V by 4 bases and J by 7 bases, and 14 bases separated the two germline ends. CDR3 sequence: CASSLEGGTNEQFF. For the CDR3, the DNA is TGTGCCAGCAGTTTGGAGGGGGGGACGAATGAGCAGTTCTTC.

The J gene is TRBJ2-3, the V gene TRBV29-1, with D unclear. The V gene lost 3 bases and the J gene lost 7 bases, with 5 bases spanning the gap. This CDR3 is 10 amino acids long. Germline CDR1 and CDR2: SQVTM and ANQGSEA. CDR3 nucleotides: TGCAGCGTTGAGCGGAATACGCAGTATTTT. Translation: CSVERNTQYF.

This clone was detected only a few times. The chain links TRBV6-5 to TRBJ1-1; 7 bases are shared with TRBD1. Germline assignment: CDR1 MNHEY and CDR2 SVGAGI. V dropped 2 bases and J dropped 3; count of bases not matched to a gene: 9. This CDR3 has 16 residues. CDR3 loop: CASSYANTGVDTEAFF. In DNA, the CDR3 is TGTGCCAGCAGTTACGCCAACACAGGGGTAGACACTGAAGCTTTCTTT.

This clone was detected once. Written as DNA, the CDR3 is TGTGCCAGCAGTTACTCAGGGCGTGCCACCGGGGAGCTGTTTTTT. Protein: CASSYSGRATGELFF. The gene calls are TRBV6-5 and TRBJ2-2; D remains ambiguous. Germline V gives CDR1 MNHEY, CDR2 SVGAGI. CDR3 length equals 15 residues. V lost 0 bases, J lost 4 bases, and 9 bases lay in between.

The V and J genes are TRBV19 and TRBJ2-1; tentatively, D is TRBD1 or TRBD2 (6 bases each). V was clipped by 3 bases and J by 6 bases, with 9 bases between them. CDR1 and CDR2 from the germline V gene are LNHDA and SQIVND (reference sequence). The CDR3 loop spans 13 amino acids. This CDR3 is CASSIEGGNEQFF. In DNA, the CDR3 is TGTGCCAGTAGTATTGAGGGGGGCAATGAGCAGTTCTTC.

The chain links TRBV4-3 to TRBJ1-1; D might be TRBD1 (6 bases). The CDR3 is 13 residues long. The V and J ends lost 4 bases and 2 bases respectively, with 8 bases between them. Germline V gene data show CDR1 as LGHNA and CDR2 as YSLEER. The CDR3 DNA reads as TGCGCCAGCAGCCGGACAGATAACACTGAAGCTTTCTTT. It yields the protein CASSRTDNTEAFF.